Below are 18 T cell receptor beta chains sequenced from a single sample in a study of OX40 agonist ivuxolimab in advanced cancers. Only in-frame clones appear in the TCRdb table, and some are missing; sequencing was by immunoSEQ multiplex PCR. The repertoire holds 90,000 or so clones, with around 90% as singletons. The sample in question was CD4+ or CD8+ T cells sorted from blood, obtained in a trial of the OX40 agonist ivuxolimab. These receptors originate from an adult with an advanced solid tumor such as melanoma, head and neck, liver or kidney cancer.

The chain links TRBV6-6 to TRBJ2-1, with D perhaps TRBD2 (5 bases). CDR1 and CDR2 (germline): MNHNY, SVGAGI (reference sequence). V was cut by 9 bases and J by 5 bases, with 14 bases left in between. The CDR3 has 13 residues. CDR3 sequence reads: CASRGLKDNEQFF. CDR3 in DNA: TGTGCCAGTCGCGGGCTTAAAGACAATGAGCAGTTCTTC.

This clone came up once. The rearrangement uses TRBV5-4 and TRBJ2-7; 12 bases match TRBD2. CDR3 length: 18 residues. CDR1 SGHNT and CDR2 YYREEE come from the germline V gene (reference sequence). Trimming at V came to 4 bases and at J to 1 base, leaving 12 bases not matched to a gene. In DNA, the CDR3 is TGTGCCAGCAGCCCCGGGACATTGGGACTAGCGGGTTCCTACGAGCAGTACTTC. Translated, it gives CASSPGTLGLAGSYEQYF.

V usage is TRBV4-1 and J usage is TRBJ2-2; 7 bases fit TRBD1. The CDR3 has 15 amino acids. CDR1 and CDR2 from the germline V gene are MGHRA and YSYEKL. The V segment lost 2 bases and the J segment 6 bases; nucleotides outside the gene matches: 6. The CDR3 bases are TGCGCCAGCAGCCAACCAGCGAGGGGGCCCGGGGAGCTGTTTTTT. Its protein is CASSQPARGPGELFF.

This CDR3 is CASSFSGGNTIYF. The CDR3 region has the DNA TGTGCCAGCAGTTTCAGCGGTGGAAACACCATATATTTT. This rearrangement joins TRBV28 to TRBJ1-3, with unresolved D. CDR3 length: 13 residues. Between the trimmed V and J ends, which lost 3 bases and 3 bases, there was a span of 6 bases. Germline assignment: CDR1 MDHEN and CDR2 SYDVKM.

The rearrangement joins TRBV6-6 to TRBJ1-5, with D perhaps TRBD1 (5 bases). The CDR3 length is 14 residues. Trimming stripped 5 bases from V and 7 bases from J, with 15 bases between. From germline, CDR1 is MNHNY and CDR2 SVGAGI (reference sequence). This CDR3 is CASSPGFGEQPQHF. The CDR3 nucleotides are TGTGCCAGCAGTCCAGGGTTCGGAGAGCAGCCCCAGCATTTT.

In this sample, this clone turned up a few times. This sequence joins TRBV18 and TRBJ1-5; 7 bases match TRBD1. The ends lost 6 bases at V and 0 bases at J; junction bases unmatched: 5. CDR1 is KGHSH and CDR2 is LQKENI in the germline V gene. The CDR3 contains 15 residues. The CDR3 DNA follows: TGTGCCAGCTCTAAGGGGACAGATAGCAATCAGCCCCAGCATTTT. Translated: CASSKGTDSNQPQHF.

The rearrangement uses TRBV9 and TRBJ2-3, with 9 nucleotides matching TRBD2. This CDR3 is 15 amino acids long. V lost 0 bases and J lost 7; bases outside the gene matches: 6. Germline assignment: CDR1 SGDLS and CDR2 YYNGEE. The CDR3 reads CASSVDTSGPNTQYF. The CDR3 coding sequence is TGTGCCAGCAGCGTAGACACTAGCGGGCCAAATACGCAGTATTTT. Full variable domain (missing parts from reference TRBV9 and TRBJ2-3): DSGVTQTPKHLITATGQRVTLRCSPRSGDLSVYWYQQSLDQGLQFLIQYYNGEERAKGNILERFSAQQFPDLHSELNLSSLELGDSALYFCASSVDTSGPNTQYFGPGTRLTVL.

The V gene is TRBV7-3, the J gene TRBJ2-5, with 10 bases fitting TRBD1. CDR1 and CDR2 (germline): SGHTA, FQGTGA. Germline trimming cut 5 bases from V and 6 bases from J; bases unmatched to any gene: 9. The CDR3 is 15 residues long. The CDR3, as DNA: TGTGCCAGCAGCCTAGAGGGGACAGGGGCACAGACCCAGTACTTC. As protein: CASSLEGTGAQTQYF.

J is TRBJ2-5 and V is TRBV7-2; no firm D call. Germline V gene lookup returns CDR1 SGHTA and CDR2 FQGNSA. V lost 6 bases, J lost 5 bases, and 13 bases lay in between. CDR3 length equals 13 residues. DNA for the CDR3: TGTGCCAGCAGTCCTGCCCGAGAGGAGACCCAGTACTTC. Translation: CASSPAREETQYF.

V gene TRBV5-6 combines with J gene TRBJ1-2; TRBD1 agrees at 9 bases. J gave up 6 bases and V 5 bases, and 5 bases lay outside the gene matches. The CDR3 covers 13 residues. Germline V gives CDR1 SGHDT, CDR2 YYEEEE. In DNA form, the CDR3 reads TGTGCCAGCAGGCAGAACAGGGGGCATGGCTACACCTTC. Its translation: CASRQNRGHGYTF. The complete variable domain, with remaining parts taken from reference TRBV5-6 and TRBJ1-2, reads DAGVTQSPTHLIKTRGQQVTLRCSPKSGHDTVSWYQQALGQGPQFIFQYYEEEERQRGNFPDRFSGHQFPNYSSELNVNALLLGDSALYLCASRQNRGHGYTFGSGTRLTVV.

The V call is TRBV11-3, the J call TRBJ2-2; 8 bases agree with TRBD2. The ends lost 5 bases at V and 4 bases at J; junction bases unmatched: 6. CDR3 length equals 15 residues. Germline CDR1 is SGHNT and CDR2 is YENEEA. As DNA, the CDR3 is TGTGCCAGCAGCGCGAGCGGGAGCGGCACCGGGGAGCTGTTTTTT. It encodes CASSASGSGTGELFF.

V and J are TRBV7-2 and TRBJ2-5, with D tentatively TRBD2 (6 bases). V was trimmed by 5 bases and J by 5 bases, leaving 12 bases between them. Germline values: CDR1 SGHTA, CDR2 FQGNSA. The CDR3 runs 13 residues. CDR3 sequence: CASSLTSFETQYF. In DNA form, the CDR3 reads TGTGCCAGCAGCCTGACTAGTTTCGAGACCCAGTACTTC.

The chain combines TRBV11-2 with TRBJ2-7; weak D call: TRBD2 (6 bases). This CDR3 contains 13 residues. The V end was cut by 5 bases, the J end by 5 bases, with 13 bases between. CDR1 and CDR2 (germline): SGHAT, FQNNGV. The CDR3 loop reads CASSHLEGNEQYF. For the CDR3, the DNA is TGTGCCAGCAGCCATCTGGAGGGAAACGAGCAGTACTTC.

The chain couples TRBV2 to TRBJ2-5; no definite D call. The CDR3 runs 11 residues. The germline V and J ends were trimmed by 3 bases and 5 bases, with 4 bases remaining between them. In germline, CDR1 is SNHLY, CDR2 FYNNEI. The CDR3 region has the DNA TGTGCCAGCAGTGAGAGGGAGACCCAGTACTTC. Translation gives CASSERETQYF.

The chain uses TRBV28 and TRBJ2-3; D may match TRBD1 or TRBD2 (5 bases each). Trimming pared 2 bases from V and 0 bases from J, leaving 12 bases between. CDR1 is MDHEN, CDR2 SYDVKM, per germline. The CDR3 spans 16 residues. CDR3 residues: CASSLIYGASTDTQYF. The CDR3 coding sequence is TGTGCCAGCAGTTTAATATACGGGGCCAGCACAGATACGCAGTATTTT.

V usage is TRBV6-1 and J usage is TRBJ2-7, with D hard to call. Germline loops: CDR1 MNHNS, CDR2 SASEGT. The CDR3 has 13 residues. V lost 1 base to trimming and J lost 2 bases, with 6 bases between them. The CDR3 region is CASSEGRTYEQYF. In DNA form, the CDR3 reads TGTGCCAGCAGTGAAGGCAGGACCTACGAGCAGTACTTC.

The rearrangement links TRBV6-6 to TRBJ1-3; TRBD1 is a possible D gene (5 bases). Germline V gene lookup returns CDR1 MNHNY and CDR2 SVGAGI (reference sequence). V gave up 5 bases and J gave up 3 bases, with 8 bases separating them. This CDR3 has 13 residues. The CDR3 spells CASSTRDGNTIYF. CDR3 bases: TGTGCCAGCAGTACCAGGGATGGAAACACCATATATTTT.

The gene calls are TRBV19 and TRBJ2-3; a possible D gene is TRBD2 (6 bases). There are 15 residues in the CDR3. CDR1 LNHDA and CDR2 SQIVND come from the germline V gene (reference sequence). Trimming left V 8 bases short and J 6 bases short, with 21 bases between. CDR3: CASGASAWNADTQYF. The CDR3 DNA reads as TGTGCCAGTGGAGCTAGCGCCTGGAACGCGGATACGCAGTATTTT.